The clone carrying this T cell receptor beta chain was observed a few times. As yet, its antigen is unknown. The assay was immunoSEQ multiplex PCR, and TCRdb's table has in-frame clones only and misses some. Of hundreds of clones listed, roughly 40% were seen once; the top ten hold approximately 50%. This record belongs to a study of T cell clones after liver transplantation. Study at large: At least one year of complete immunosuppression withdrawal without enzymes over twice normal defined tolerance.

Sequencing of dividing CFSE-low cells from the MLR defined alloreactive TCRbeta sequences. The CDR3 consists of 15 residues. The V segment lost 6 bases and the J segment 3 bases; nucleotides outside the gene matches: 10. Germline assignment: CDR1 KGHSY and CDR2 FQNENV. This chain joins TRBV16 and TRBJ2-7, with 8 positions matching TRBD1. The material sequenced was CD8+ T cells from cultured PBMCs. This receptor was obtained from a human patient who received a liver transplant. Certain T cells may be donor cells from the graft. CDR3 residues: CASRPSTGGDYEQYF. The CDR3, as DNA: TGTGCCAGCAGGCCTTCTACAGGGGGTGACTACGAGCAGTACTTC.